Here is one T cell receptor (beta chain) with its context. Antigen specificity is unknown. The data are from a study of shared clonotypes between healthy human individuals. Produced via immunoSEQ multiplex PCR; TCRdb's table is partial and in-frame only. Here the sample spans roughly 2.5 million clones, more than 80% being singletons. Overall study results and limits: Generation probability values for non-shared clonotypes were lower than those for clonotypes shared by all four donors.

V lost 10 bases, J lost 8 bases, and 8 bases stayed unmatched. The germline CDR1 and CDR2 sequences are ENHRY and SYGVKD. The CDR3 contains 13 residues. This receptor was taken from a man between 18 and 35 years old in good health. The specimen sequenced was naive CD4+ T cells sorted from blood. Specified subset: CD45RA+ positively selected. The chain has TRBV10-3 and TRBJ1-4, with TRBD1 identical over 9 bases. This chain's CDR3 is CATGTGQGEKLFF. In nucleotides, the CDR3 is TGTGCCACTGGGACAGGGCAGGGGGAAAAACTGTTTTTT.